This TCR beta chain comes out of a study of blood T cell repertoires in COVID-19. Germline CDR1 and CDR2: KGHDR and SFDVKD. Trimming pared 5 bases from V and 4 bases from J, leaving 11 bases between. This CDR3 is 14 amino acids long. Libraries were prepared by immunoSEQ multiplex PCR; TCRdb keeps only in-frame clonotypes and omits some of them. The sample comprises 450,000 to 500,000 clones, approximately 86% of which are singletons, and approximately 8% rests with the top ten. The sample taken for sequencing was PBMCs or T cells enriched from blood (not recorded which). The clonotype comes from a woman aged 60-75 years who had recovered from COVID-19. J is TRBJ2-1 and V is TRBV24-1; no clear D gene. In DNA, the CDR3 is TGTGCCACCAGTGTCCGGTCTGATTACAATGAGCAGTTCTTC. It specifies CATSVRSDYNEQFF.